This T cell receptor beta chain was observed in a study of blood T cells in healthy people across ages. The authors ran a second PCR of roughly 7 to 11 cycles using a sample-barcoded 5' primer and a J-beta primer mix. Using its own MiXCR run on the 5' RACE reads, TCRdb lists one record per CDR3 protein. This sample yields about 1.1 million distinct CDR3 sequences, of which around two fifths are seen a single time; about 12% belongs to the top ten. The length of the CDR3 is 13 residues. Germline V CDR1 and CDR2: DFQATT, SNEGSKA (reference sequence). Germline trimming cut 3 bases from V and 6 bases from J; bases unmatched to any gene: 5. Approximately 10 milliliters of peripheral blood were drawn from each donor into EDTA-treated tubes.

Sequencing was performed on blood. The TCR sequence derives from a man between 18 and 29 years old in good health. This chain uses TRBV20-1 with TRBJ1-2; TRBD1 aligns across 9 bases. CDR3 nucleotide sequence: TGCAGTGCTAGCGGGGACAGGGATGATGGCTACACCTTC. Its protein product is CSASGDRDDGYTF.